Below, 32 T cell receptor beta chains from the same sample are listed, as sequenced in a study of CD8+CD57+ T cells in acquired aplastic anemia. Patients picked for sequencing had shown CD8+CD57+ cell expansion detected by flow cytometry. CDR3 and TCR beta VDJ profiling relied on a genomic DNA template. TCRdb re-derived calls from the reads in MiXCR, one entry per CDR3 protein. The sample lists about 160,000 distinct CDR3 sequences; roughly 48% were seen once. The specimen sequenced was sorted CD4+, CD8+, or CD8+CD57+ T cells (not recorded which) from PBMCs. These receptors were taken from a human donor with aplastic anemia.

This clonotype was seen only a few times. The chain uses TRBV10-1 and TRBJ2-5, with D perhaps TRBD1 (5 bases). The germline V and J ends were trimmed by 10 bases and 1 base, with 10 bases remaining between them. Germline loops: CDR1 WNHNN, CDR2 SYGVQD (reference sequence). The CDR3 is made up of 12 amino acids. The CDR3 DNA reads TGCGCCACCTCAGACAGCCAAGAGACCCAGTACTTC. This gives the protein CATSDSQETQYF.

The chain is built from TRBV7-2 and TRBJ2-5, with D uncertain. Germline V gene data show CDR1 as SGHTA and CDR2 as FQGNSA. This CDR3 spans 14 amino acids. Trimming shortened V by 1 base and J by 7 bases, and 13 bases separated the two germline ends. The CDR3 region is CASSLEGSDWTQYF. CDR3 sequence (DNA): TGTGCCAGCAGCTTAGAGGGCTCAGATTGGACCCAGTACTTC.

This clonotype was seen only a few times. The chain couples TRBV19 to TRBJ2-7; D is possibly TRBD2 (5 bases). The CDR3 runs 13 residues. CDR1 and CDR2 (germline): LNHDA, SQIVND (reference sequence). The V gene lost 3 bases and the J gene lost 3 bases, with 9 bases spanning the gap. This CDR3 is CASSMTAGYEQYF. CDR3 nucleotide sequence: TGTGCCAGTAGTATGACGGCGGGCTACGAGCAGTACTTC.

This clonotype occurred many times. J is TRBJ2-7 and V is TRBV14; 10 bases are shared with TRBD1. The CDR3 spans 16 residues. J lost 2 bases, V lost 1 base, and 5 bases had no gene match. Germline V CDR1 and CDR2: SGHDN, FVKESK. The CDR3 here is CASSQGLGQGAYEQYF. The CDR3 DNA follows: TGTGCCAGCAGCCAAGGTCTCGGACAGGGGGCCTACGAGCAGTACTTC.

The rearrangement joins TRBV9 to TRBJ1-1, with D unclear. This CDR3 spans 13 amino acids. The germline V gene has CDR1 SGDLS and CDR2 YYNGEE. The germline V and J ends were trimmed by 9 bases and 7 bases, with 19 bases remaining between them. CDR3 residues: CATSSSVYNEAFF. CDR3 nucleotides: TGTGCCACTTCTAGTTCAGTGTACAATGAAGCTTTCTTT.

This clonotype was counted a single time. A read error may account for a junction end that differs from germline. CDR3 nucleotides: TGCGGTGCTAGAGATGGGGGGCTCTCCTACGAGCAGTACTTC. Its translation: CGARDGGLSYEQYF. The chain links TRBV20-1 to TRBJ2-7; D may be TRBD1 or TRBD2 (6 bases each). Germline V CDR1 and CDR2: DFQATT, SNEGSKA (reference sequence). CDR3 length equals 14 residues.

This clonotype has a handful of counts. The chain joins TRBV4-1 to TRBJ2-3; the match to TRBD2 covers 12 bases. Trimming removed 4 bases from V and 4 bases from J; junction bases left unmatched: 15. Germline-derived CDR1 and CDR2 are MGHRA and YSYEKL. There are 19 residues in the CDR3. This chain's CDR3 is CASSPRPEAASGRADTQYF. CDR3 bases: TGCGCCAGCAGCCCTCGCCCCGAAGCGGCTAGCGGGAGGGCAGATACGCAGTATTTT.

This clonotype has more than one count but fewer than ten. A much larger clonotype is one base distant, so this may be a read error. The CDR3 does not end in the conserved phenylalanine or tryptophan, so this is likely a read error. The CDR3 region has the DNA TGCAGTGCTCAGAGAGGGCAGGGGTACGACTACGAGCAGTACCTC. This codes for CSAQRGQGYDYEQYL. The chain combines TRBV20-1 with TRBJ2-7; tentatively, D is TRBD1 (6 bases). There are 15 residues in the CDR3. Trimming removed 5 bases from V and 3 bases from J, with 20 bases in between. Germline lookup yields CDR1 DFQATT and CDR2 SNEGSKA (reference sequence).

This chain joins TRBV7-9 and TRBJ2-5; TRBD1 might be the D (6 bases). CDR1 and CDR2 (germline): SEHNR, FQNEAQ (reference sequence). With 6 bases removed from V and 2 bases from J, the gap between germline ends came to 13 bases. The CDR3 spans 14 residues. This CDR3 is CASRSTGIQETQYF. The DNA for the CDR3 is TGTGCCAGCAGGTCGACAGGAATACAAGAGACCCAGTACTTC.

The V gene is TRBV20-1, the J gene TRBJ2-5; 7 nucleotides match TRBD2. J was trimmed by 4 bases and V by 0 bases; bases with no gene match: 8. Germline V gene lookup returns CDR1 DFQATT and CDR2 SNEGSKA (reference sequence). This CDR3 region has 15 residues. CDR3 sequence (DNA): TGCAGTGCTAGAGATGGGAAGGTAGCGGGAGAGACCCAGTACTTC. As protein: CSARDGKVAGETQYF.

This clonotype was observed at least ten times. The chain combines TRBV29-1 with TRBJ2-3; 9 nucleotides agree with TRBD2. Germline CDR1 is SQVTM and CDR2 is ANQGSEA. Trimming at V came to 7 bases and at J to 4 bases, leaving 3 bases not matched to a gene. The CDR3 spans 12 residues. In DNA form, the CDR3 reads TGCAGCGGCGGGAGGGCCCCAGATACGCAGTATTTT. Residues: CSGGRAPDTQYF.

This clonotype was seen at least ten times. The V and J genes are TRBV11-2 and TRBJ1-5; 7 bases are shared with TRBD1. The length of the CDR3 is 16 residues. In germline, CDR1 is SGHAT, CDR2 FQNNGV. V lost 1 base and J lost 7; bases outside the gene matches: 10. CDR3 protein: CASSLVGGGANQPQHF. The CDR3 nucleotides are TGTGCCAGCAGCTTAGTCGGAGGGGGCGCCAACCAGCCCCAGCATTTT.

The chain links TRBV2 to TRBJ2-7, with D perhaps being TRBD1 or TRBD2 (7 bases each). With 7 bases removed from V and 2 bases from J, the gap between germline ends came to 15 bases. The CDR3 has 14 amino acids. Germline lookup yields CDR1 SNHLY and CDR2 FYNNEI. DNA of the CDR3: TGTGCCAGCATAGCGGGCAGGGGGACCTACGAGCAGTACTTC. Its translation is CASIAGRGTYEQYF.

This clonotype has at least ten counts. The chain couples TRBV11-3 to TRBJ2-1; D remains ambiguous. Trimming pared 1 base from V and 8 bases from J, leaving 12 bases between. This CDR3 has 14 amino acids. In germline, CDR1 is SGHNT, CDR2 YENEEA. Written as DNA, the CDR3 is TGTGCCAGCAGCTTAGTCCTATATCCCTATGAGCAGTTCTTC. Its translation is CASSLVLYPYEQFF.

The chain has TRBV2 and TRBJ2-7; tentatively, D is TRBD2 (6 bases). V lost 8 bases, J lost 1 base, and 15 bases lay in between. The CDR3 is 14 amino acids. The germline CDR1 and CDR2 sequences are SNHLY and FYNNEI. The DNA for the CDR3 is TGTGCCAGCGGTTCGGAGGGCCGGTCCTACGAGCAGTACTTC. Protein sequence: CASGSEGRSYEQYF.

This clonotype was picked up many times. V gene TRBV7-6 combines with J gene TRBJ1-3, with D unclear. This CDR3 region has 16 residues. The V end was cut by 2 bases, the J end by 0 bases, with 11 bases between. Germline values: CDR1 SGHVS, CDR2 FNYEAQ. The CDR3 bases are TGTGCCAGCAGCTTATCGGTAGGGAGCTCTGGAAACACCATATATTTT. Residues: CASSLSVGSSGNTIYF.

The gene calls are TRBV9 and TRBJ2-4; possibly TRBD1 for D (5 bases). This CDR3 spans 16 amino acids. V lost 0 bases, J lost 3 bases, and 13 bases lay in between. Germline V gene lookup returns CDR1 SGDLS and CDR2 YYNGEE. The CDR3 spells CASSVEGVPDKNIQYF. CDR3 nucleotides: TGTGCCAGCAGCGTAGAAGGGGTGCCGGACAAAAACATTCAGTACTTC.

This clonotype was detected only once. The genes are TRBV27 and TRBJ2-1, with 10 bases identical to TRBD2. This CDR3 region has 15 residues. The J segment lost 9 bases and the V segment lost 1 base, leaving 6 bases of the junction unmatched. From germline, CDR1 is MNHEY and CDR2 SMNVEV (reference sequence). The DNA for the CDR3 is TGTGCCAGCAGTTTATTAGCGGGAGGCCCAGGTGAGCAGTTCTTC. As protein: CASSLLAGGPGEQFF.

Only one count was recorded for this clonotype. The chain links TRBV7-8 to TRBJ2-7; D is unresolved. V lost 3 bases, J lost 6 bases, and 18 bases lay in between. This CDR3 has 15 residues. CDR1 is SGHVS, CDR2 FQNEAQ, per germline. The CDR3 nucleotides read TGTGCCAGCAGCTTGTACGACGGAAGCTACGGCGAGCAGTACTTC. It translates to CASSLYDGSYGEQYF.

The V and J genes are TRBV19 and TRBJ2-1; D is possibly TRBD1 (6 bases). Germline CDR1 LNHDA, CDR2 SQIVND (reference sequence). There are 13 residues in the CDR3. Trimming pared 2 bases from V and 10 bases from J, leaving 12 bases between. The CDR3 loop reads CASSIQGFGEQFF. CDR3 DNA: TGTGCCAGTAGTATACAGGGGTTCGGGGAGCAGTTCTTC.

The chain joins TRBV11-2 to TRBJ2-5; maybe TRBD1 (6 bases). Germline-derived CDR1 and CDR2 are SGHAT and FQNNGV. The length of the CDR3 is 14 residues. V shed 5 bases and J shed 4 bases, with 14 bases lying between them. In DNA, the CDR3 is TGTGCCAGCAGCACCTTACAGGGAGCAGAGACCCAGTACTTC. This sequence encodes CASSTLQGAETQYF.

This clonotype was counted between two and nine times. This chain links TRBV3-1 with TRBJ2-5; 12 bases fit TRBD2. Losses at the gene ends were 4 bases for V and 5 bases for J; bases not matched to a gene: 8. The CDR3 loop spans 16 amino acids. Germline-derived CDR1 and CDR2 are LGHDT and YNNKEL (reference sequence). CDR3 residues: CASSPYLAGGEETQYF. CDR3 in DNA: TGTGCCAGCAGCCCCTACCTAGCGGGAGGGGAGGAGACCCAGTACTTC.

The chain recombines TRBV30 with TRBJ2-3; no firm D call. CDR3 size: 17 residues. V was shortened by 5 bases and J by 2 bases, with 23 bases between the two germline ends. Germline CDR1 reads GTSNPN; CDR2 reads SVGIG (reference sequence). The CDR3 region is CAWGTPLAPTYTDTQYF. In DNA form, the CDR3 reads TGTGCCTGGGGCACCCCTCTGGCGCCGACGTACACAGATACGCAGTATTTT.

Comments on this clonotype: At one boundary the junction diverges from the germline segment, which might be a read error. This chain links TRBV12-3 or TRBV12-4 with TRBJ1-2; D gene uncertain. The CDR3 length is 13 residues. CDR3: CASSLGANNGYTF. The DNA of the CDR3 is TGTGCCAGCAGTTTAGGTGCTAACAATGGCTACACCTTC.

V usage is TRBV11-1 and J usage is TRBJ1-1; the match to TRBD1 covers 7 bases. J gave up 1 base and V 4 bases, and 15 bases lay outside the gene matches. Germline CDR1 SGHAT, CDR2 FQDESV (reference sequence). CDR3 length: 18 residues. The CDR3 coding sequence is TGTGCCAGCAGCTCACTGAGCCGCCCCGGGACAGAGAACACTGAAGCTTTCTTT. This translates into CASSSLSRPGTENTEAFF.

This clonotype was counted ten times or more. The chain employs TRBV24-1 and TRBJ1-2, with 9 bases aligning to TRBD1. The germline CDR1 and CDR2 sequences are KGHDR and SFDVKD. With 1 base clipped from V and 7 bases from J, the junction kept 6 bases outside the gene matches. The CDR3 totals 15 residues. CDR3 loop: CATSDFSTGGSGYTF. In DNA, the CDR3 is TGTGCCACCAGTGATTTCTCAACAGGGGGCTCTGGCTACACCTTC.

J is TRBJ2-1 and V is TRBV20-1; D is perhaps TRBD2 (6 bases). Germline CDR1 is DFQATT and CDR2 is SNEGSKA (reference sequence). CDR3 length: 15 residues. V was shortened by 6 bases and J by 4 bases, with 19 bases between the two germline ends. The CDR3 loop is CSAPRASAPYNEQFF. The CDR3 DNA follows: TGCAGTGCCCCAAGGGCTAGCGCTCCGTACAATGAGCAGTTCTTC.

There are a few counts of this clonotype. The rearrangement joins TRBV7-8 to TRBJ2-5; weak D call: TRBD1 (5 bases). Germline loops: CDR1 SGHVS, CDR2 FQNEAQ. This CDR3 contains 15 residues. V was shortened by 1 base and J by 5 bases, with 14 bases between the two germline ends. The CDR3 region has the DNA TGTGCCAGCAGCTTAGGACCTCAGGGTCCCGAGACCCAGTACTTC. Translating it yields CASSLGPQGPETQYF.

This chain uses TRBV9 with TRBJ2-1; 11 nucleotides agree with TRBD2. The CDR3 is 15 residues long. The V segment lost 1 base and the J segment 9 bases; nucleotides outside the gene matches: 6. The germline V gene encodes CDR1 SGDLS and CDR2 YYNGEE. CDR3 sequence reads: CASSVSSGGATEQFF. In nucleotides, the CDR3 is TGTGCCAGCAGCGTAAGTAGCGGGGGGGCCACTGAGCAGTTCTTC.

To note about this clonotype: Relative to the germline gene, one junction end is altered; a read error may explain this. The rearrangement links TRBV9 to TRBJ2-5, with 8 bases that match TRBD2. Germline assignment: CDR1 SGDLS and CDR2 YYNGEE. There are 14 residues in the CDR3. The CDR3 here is CASSVSSGAGTQCF. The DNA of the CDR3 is TGTGCCAGCAGCGTTAGTAGCGGGGCGGGGACCCAGTGCTTC.

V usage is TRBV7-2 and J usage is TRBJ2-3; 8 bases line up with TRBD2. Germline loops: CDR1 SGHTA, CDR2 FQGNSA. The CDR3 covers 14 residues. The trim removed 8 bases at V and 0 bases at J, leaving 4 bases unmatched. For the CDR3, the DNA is TGTGCCAGCGAACTAGCGGCTAGCACAGATACGCAGTATTTT. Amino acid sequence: CASELAASTDTQYF.

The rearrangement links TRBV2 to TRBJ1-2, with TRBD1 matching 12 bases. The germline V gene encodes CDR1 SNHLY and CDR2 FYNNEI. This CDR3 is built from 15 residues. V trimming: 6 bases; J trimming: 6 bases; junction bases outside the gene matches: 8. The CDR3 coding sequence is TGTGCCAGCAGAGCCGGGACAGGGGGCGCGGATGGCTACACCTTC. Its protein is CASRAGTGGADGYTF.